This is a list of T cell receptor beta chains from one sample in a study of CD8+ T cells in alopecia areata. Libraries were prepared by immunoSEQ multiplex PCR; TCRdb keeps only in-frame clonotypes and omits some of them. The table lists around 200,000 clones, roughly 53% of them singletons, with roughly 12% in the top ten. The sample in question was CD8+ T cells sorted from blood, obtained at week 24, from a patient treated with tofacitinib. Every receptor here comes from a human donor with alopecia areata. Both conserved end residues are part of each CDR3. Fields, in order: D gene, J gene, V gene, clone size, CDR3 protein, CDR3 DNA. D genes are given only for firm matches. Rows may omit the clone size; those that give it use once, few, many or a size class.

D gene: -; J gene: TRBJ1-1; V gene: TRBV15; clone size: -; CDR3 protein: CATSSPGPHTEAFF; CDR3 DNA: TGTGCCACCAGCAGTCCAGGTCCGCACACTGAAGCTTTCTTT
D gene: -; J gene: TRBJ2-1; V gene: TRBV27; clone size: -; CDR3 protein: CASSSTNEQFF; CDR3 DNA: TGTGCCAGCAGTTCAACTAATGAGCAGTTCTTC
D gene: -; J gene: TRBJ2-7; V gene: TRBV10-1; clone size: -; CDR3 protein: CASSDSPRGLNEQYF; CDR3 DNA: TGCGCCAGCAGTGATTCCCCCAGGGGTTTGAACGAGCAGTACTTC
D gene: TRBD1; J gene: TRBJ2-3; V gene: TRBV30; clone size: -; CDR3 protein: CAWSPGTGGTDTQYF; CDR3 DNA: TGTGCCTGGAGTCCCGGGACAGGGGGGACAGATACGCAGTATTTT
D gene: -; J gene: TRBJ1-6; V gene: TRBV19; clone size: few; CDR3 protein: CASNQGLSPLHF; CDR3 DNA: TGTGCCAGTAACCAGGGGCTCTCACCCCTCCACTTT
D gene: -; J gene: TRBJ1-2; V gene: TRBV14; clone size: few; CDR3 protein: CAPPQAGYGYTF; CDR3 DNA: TGTGCCCCCCCTCAGGCTGGCTATGGCTACACCTTC
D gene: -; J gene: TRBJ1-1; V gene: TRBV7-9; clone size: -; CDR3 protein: CASSLATGIDTEAFF; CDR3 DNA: TGTGCCAGCAGCTTAGCTACAGGGATCGACACTGAAGCTTTCTTT
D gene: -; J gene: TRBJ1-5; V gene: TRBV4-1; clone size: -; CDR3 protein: CASSQAPGSGNQPQHF; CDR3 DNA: TGCGCCAGCAGCCAAGCTCCTGGGAGTGGCAATCAGCCCCAGCATTTT
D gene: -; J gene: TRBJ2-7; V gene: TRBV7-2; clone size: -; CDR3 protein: CASSSLSRRTYEQYF; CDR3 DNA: TGTGCCAGCAGCTCCCTCTCAAGGAGGACCTACGAGCAGTACTTC
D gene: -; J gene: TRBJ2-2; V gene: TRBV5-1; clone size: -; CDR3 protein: CASRYNFQGSSGELFF; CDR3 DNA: TGCGCCAGCAGATACAATTTCCAGGGTTCATCCGGGGAGCTGTTTTTT
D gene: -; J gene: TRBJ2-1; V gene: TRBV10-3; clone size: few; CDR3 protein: CAISVVSWTDEQFF; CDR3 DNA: TGTGCCATCAGTGTCGTATCTTGGACGGATGAGCAGTTCTTC
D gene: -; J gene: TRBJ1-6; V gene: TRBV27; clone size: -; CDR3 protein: CASSLVGNSPLHF; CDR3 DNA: TGTGCCAGCAGTTTAGTAGGGAATTCACCCCTCCACTTT
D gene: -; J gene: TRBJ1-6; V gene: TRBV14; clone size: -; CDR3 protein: CASRYRVNPLHF; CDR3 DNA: TGTGCCAGCAGGTACAGGGTGAATCCCCTCCACTTT
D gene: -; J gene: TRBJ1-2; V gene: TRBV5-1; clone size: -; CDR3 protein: CASSSNPGRNNYGYTF; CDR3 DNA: TGCGCCAGCAGCTCCAATCCGGGACGGAACAACTATGGCTACACCTTC
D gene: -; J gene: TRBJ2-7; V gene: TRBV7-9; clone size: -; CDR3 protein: CASSHGGPHYEQYF; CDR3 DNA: TGTGCCAGCAGCCATGGGGGGCCTCACTACGAGCAGTACTTC
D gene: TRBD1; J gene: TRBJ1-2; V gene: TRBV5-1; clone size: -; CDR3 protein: CASSSADRGYGYTF; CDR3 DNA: TGCGCCAGCAGCTCCGCCGACAGGGGCTATGGCTACACCTTC
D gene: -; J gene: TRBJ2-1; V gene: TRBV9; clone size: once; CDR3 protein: CASSAFPNEQFF; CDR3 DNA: TGTGCCAGCAGCGCGTTTCCTAATGAGCAGTTCTTC